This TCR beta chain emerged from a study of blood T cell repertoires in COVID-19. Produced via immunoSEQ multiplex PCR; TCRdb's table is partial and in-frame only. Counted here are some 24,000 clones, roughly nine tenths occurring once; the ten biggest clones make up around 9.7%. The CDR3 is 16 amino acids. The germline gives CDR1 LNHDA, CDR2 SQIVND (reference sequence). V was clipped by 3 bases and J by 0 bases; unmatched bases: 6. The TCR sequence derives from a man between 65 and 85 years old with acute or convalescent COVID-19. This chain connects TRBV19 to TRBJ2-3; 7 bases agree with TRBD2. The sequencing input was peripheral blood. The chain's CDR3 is CASSIGAGVSTDTQYF. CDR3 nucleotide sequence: TGTGCCAGTAGTATCGGTGCGGGGGTAAGCACAGATACGCAGTATTTT. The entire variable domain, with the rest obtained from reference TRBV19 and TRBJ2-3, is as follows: DGGITQSPKYLFRKEGQNVTLSCEQNLNHDAMYWYRQDPGQGLRLIYYSQIVNDFQKGDIAEGYSVSREKKESFPLTVTSAQKNPTAFYLCASSIGAGVSTDTQYFGPGTRLTVL.